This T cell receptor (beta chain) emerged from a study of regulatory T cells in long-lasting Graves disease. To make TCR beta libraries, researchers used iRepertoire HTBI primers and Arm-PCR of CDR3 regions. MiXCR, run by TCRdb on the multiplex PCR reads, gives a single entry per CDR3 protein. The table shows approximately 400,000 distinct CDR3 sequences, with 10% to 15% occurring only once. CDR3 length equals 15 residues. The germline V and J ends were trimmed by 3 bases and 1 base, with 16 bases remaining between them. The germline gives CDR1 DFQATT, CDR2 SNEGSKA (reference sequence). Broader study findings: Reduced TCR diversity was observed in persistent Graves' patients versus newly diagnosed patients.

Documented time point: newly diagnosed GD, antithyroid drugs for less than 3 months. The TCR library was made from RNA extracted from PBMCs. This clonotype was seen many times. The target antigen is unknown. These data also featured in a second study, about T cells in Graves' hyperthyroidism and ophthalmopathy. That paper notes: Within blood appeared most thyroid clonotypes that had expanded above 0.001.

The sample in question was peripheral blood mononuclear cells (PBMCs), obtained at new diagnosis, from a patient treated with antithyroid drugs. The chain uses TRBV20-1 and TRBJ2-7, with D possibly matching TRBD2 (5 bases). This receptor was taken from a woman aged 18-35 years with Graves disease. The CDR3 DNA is TGCAGTGCTAGGCCGTCGAGCGGTAATTCCTACGAGCAGTACTTC. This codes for CSARPSSGNSYEQYF.